This T cell receptor (beta chain) derives from a study of OX40 agonist ivuxolimab in advanced cancers. Between the trimmed V and J ends, which lost 2 bases and 0 bases, there was a span of 10 bases. CDR3 size: 15 residues. From germline, CDR1 is SEHNR and CDR2 FQNEAQ (reference sequence). The data were produced by immunoSEQ multiplex PCR, yet TCRdb's version contains in-frame clones alone and is incomplete. In the table there are fewer than 130,000 clones, about 92% of which are singletons. The sample in question was CD4+ or CD8+ T cells sorted from blood, obtained in a trial of the OX40 agonist ivuxolimab. The origin of this receptor is an adult with an advanced solid tumor such as melanoma, head and neck, liver or kidney cancer. The chain joins TRBV7-9 to TRBJ1-1; D remains unclear. Here the CDR3 reads CASSLTPLMNTEAFF. DNA for the CDR3: TGTGCCAGCAGCTTAACACCTCTGATGAACACTGAAGCTTTCTTT.